The 20 T cell receptor beta chains listed next were all sequenced from one sample in a study of T cell changes during pregnancy in multiple sclerosis. Clones were read by immunoSEQ multiplex PCR, and TCRdb kept only the in-frame ones, dropping some. In the table there are around 40,000 clones, 91% of which are singletons. The starting material was CD4+ T cells from peripheral blood mononuclear cells, obtained in the third trimester of pregnancy. These receptors originate from a female donor in good health, enrolled as a control in a pregnancy study.

A remark on this clone: Relative to the germline gene, one junction end is altered; a read error may explain this. The rearrangement uses TRBV7-7 and TRBJ2-1; 8 nucleotides match TRBD2. CDR1 is SSHAT, CDR2 FNYEAQ, per germline (reference sequence). The CDR3 spans 15 residues. CDR3 bases: TGTGCTAGCAGCTTAGGGGTAGCGGGGCTTGGGGAGCAGTTCTTC. As protein: CASSLGVAGLGEQFF.

The rearrangement links TRBV28 to TRBJ2-7; 8 nucleotides match TRBD1. The length of the CDR3 is 14 residues. The V segment lost 5 bases and the J segment 5 bases; nucleotides outside the gene matches: 8. Looked up from germline, CDR1 is MDHEN and CDR2 is SYDVKM. The CDR3 DNA is TGTGCCAGCAGTCCCCCAGGGGGCAAGAACGAGCAGTACTTC. This gives the protein CASSPPGGKNEQYF.

This rearrangement joins TRBV5-4 to TRBJ2-7; D gene unclear. This CDR3 is built from 13 residues. V shed 0 bases and J shed 3 bases, with 7 bases lying between them. Germline loops: CDR1 SGHNT, CDR2 YYREEE (reference sequence). CDR3 bases: TGTGCCAGCAGCTTGGGACACGACTACGAGCAGTACTTC. Translated, it gives CASSLGHDYEQYF.

The V call is TRBV28, the J call TRBJ2-7; 12 nucleotides align to TRBD2. The germline V gene has CDR1 MDHEN and CDR2 SYDVKM. This CDR3 has 15 residues. V gave up 7 bases and J gave up 1 base; unmatched junction bases: 5. DNA of the CDR3: TGTGCCAGCACTCCTGGACTAGCGGGGTCCTACGAGCAGTACTTC. This sequence encodes CASTPGLAGSYEQYF.

Remarks on this clone: The same CDR3 arises from other DNA sequences in this sample as well. Written as DNA, the CDR3 is TGTGCCAGCAGTTACTCAGCGGGTCATTATGAGCAGTACTTC. Residues: CASSYSAGHYEQYF. J is TRBJ2-7 and V is TRBV6-6; possibly TRBD2 for D (6 bases). V lost 0 bases and J 7 bases, leaving 13 bases between the germline ends. CDR3 length: 14 residues. CDR1 and CDR2 (germline): MNHNY, SVGAGI (reference sequence).

The chain is built from TRBV5-6 and TRBJ2-7; 13 bases align to TRBD2. V shed 1 base, J shed 2 bases, and the junction held 0 bases outside the gene matches. The CDR3 runs 15 residues. Germline values: CDR1 SGHDT, CDR2 YYEEEE. CDR3 amino acids: CASSLTSGRAYEQYF. The DNA of the CDR3 is TGTGCCAGCAGCTTGACTAGCGGGAGGGCCTACGAGCAGTACTTC. The whole variable domain, remainder taken from reference TRBV5-6 and TRBJ2-7, is DAGVTQSPTHLIKTRGQQVTLRCSPKSGHDTVSWYQQALGQGPQFIFQYYEEEERQRGNFPDRFSGHQFPNYSSELNVNALLLGDSALYLCASSLTSGRAYEQYFGPGTRLTVT.

The J gene is TRBJ2-1, the V gene TRBV9, with TRBD1 identical over 7 bases. The germline V gene encodes CDR1 SGDLS and CDR2 YYNGEE. This CDR3 is 19 amino acids long. Unmatched junction bases numbered 16, after V lost 4 bases and J lost 0 bases. In DNA form, the CDR3 reads TGTGCCAGCAGCCCAAGAGACAGGGTGATGGGGTTCTCCTACAATGAGCAGTTCTTC. It yields the protein CASSPRDRVMGFSYNEQFF.

CDR3: CASSPPGGHYNEQFF. The CDR3 coding sequence is TGTGCCAGCAGCCCCCCGGGGGGTCACTACAATGAGCAGTTCTTC. The genes are TRBV7-2 and TRBJ2-1, with 7 bases matching TRBD2. Germline V gene sequence: CDR1 SGHTA, CDR2 FQGNSA. J was trimmed by 3 bases and V by 5 bases; bases with no gene match: 7. The CDR3 is 15 residues long.

The J gene is TRBJ2-5, the V gene TRBV2, with TRBD2 matching over 8 bases. With V trimmed by 6 bases and J by 5 bases, 14 bases remained unmatched. Germline CDR1 SNHLY, CDR2 FYNNEI. This CDR3 region has 16 residues. The CDR3 sequence: CASRIGSGVLGETQYF. The DNA of the CDR3 is TGTGCCAGCAGGATAGGTAGCGGGGTTTTAGGGGAGACCCAGTACTTC. Full variable domain (rest looked up from reference TRBV2 and TRBJ2-5): EPEVTQTPSHQVTQMGQEVILRCVPISNHLYFYWYRQILGQKVEFLVSFYNNEISEKSEIFDDQFSVERPDGSNFTLKIRSTKLEDSAMYFCASRIGSGVLGETQYFGPGTRLLVL.

The chain links TRBV6-1 to TRBJ2-3; no reliable D call. The ends were cut back, 7 bases at V and 2 bases at J, with 4 bases in the middle. Germline lookup yields CDR1 MNHNS and CDR2 SASEGT. CDR3 length equals 11 residues. The DNA of the CDR3 is TGTGCCAGCATCATCACAGATACGCAGTATTTT. This gives the protein CASIITDTQYF.

V is TRBV2 and J is TRBJ2-5; D remains unclear. The ends were cut back, 4 bases at V and 2 bases at J, with 14 bases in the middle. The germline gives CDR1 SNHLY, CDR2 FYNNEI. CDR3 size: 15 residues. As DNA, the CDR3 is TGTGCCAGCAGTGCGATCCGCGGAACTCAAGAGACCCAGTACTTC. Protein: CASSAIRGTQETQYF.

The table lists this clone with a count of one. The chain couples TRBV7-9 to TRBJ1-3; D is unresolved. The germline CDR1 and CDR2 sequences are SEHNR and FQNEAQ (reference sequence). V gave up 1 base and J gave up 8 bases, with 21 bases separating them. The CDR3 spans 17 residues. CDR3 DNA sequence: TGTGCCAGCAGCTTAGGTCTGTCCGGACTGGAGGGTGACACCATATATTTT. Its protein product is CASSLGLSGLEGDTIYF.

This clone occurred once. V is TRBV9 and J is TRBJ2-2; D call uncertain. Germline assignment: CDR1 SGDLS and CDR2 YYNGEE. This CDR3 has 16 amino acids. Deletions cut 0 bases from V and 4 bases from J, with 13 bases between. CDR3 coding DNA: TGTGCCAGCAGCGTAGGGTGGGTAGCATCCACCGGGGAGCTGTTTTTT. This encodes CASSVGWVASTGELFF.

This clone has just one count. This chain joins TRBV4-1 and TRBJ2-3; the D gene is possibly TRBD1 (5 bases). Trimming took off 3 bases at V and 4 bases at J, with 20 bases between the two ends. Germline-derived CDR1 and CDR2 are MGHRA and YSYEKL. This CDR3 spans 17 amino acids. DNA for the CDR3: TGCGCCAGCAGCCATCCCCCTTTGGGATTGGGGCCAGATACGCAGTATTTT. It specifies CASSHPPLGLGPDTQYF.

This clone was picked up one time. This chain links TRBV30 with TRBJ1-1; maybe TRBD1 (5 bases). The germline V gene has CDR1 GTSNPN and CDR2 SVGIG (reference sequence). The V end was cut by 8 bases, the J end by 8 bases, with 12 bases between. The CDR3 is 10 residues long. CDR3 loop: CAGNQGEAFF. The DNA of the CDR3 is TGTGCCGGGAACCAGGGAGAAGCTTTCTTT.

The chain joins TRBV5-1 to TRBJ2-1; 13 bases are shared with TRBD2. J lost 10 bases, V lost 5 bases, and 12 bases had no gene match. CDR1 SGHRS and CDR2 YFSETQ come from the germline V gene. This CDR3 is built from 16 residues. The CDR3 region has the DNA TGCGCCAGCAGTTCGGCCGGGACTAGCGGGACCGGGGAGCAGTTCTTC. Translated: CASSSAGTSGTGEQFF.

This chain uses TRBV5-6 with TRBJ1-2; 9 nucleotides agree with TRBD1. The V and J ends lost 3 bases and 6 bases, in that order; junction bases with no gene match: 12. The germline V gene has CDR1 SGHDT and CDR2 YYEEEE. The CDR3 extends over 16 amino acids. CDR3 DNA: TGTGCCAGCAGCTACGGGACAGGGTTAAGCCTGGATGGCTACACCTTC. The encoded protein is CASSYGTGLSLDGYTF. The full variable domain, completed using reference TRBV5-6 and TRBJ1-2, is DAGVTQSPTHLIKTRGQQVTLRCSPKSGHDTVSWYQQALGQGPQFIFQYYEEEERQRGNFPDRFSGHQFPNYSSELNVNALLLGDSALYLCASSYGTGLSLDGYTFGSGTRLTVV.

The J gene is TRBJ2-5, the V gene TRBV18; 7 positions agree with TRBD1. Germline CDR1 is KGHSH and CDR2 is LQKENI. The V and J ends lost 0 bases and 6 bases, in that order; junction bases with no gene match: 10. This CDR3 spans 16 amino acids. DNA of the CDR3: TGTGCCAGCTCACCACCTCTGTCGACAGGGTGGAAGACCCAGTACTTC. Its protein product is CASSPPLSTGWKTQYF.

This chain connects TRBV5-5 to TRBJ2-7; 10 bases fit TRBD2. Germline V gene sequence: CDR1 SGHKS, CDR2 YYEKEE (reference sequence). The ends lost 4 bases at V and 1 base at J; junction bases unmatched: 5. The CDR3 contains 15 residues. The CDR3 DNA reads as TGTGCCAGCAGCCTAGGACTAGCGGCTTCCTACGAGCAGTACTTC. Its translation: CASSLGLAASYEQYF.

The rearrangement links TRBV5-5 to TRBJ2-7, with D perhaps matching TRBD2 (6 bases). The CDR3 is 13 residues long. Trimming stripped 5 bases from V and 3 bases from J, with 12 bases between. CDR1 and CDR2 (germline): SGHKS, YYEKEE (reference sequence). CDR3 nucleotides: TGTGCCAGCAGGGCTCCCGGGAGCTACGAGCAGTACTTC. This sequence encodes CASRAPGSYEQYF.